This paragraph reports one T cell receptor (beta chain). This sample was included in a study of T-cell reconstitution after alpha-beta-depleted transplantation in children. The trim removed 4 bases at V and 5 bases at J, leaving 12 bases unmatched. Germline V CDR1 and CDR2: SGHRS, YFSETQ. This CDR3 is 16 amino acids long. Unique molecular identifiers tagged the TCRbeta library. TCRdb re-called the PCR reads with MiXCR, one entry per CDR3 protein. Among around 400,000 distinct CDR3 sequences listed, roughly 22% were seen once. The sample was PBMCs from the stem cell graft donor, taken from the stem cell graft. This receptor was taken from a human donor who donated a stem cell graft to a child with acute myeloid leukemia. V and J are TRBV5-1 and TRBJ2-5; 9 bases match TRBD1. CDR3 loop: CASSRSWDRAGETQYF. For the CDR3, the DNA is TGCGCCAGCAGCCGTTCGTGGGACAGGGCTGGGGAGACCCAGTACTTC.